This T cell receptor beta chain emerged from a study of shared clonotypes between healthy human individuals. General observations from the study: Across a handful of donors, naive CD4 shared roughly 5%, naive CD8 3.5% to 4%, memory CD4 less than 2.5%, memory CD8 over 0.3%. Memory subsets generally showed smaller estimated richness than naive subsets did.

The genomic DNA of each subset was split evenly across several immunoSEQ plates. TCRdb's table, derived via immunoSEQ multiplex PCR, lists solely in-frame clones and lacks some. The table records hundreds of thousands of clones, less than 80% of them present only once. Germline-derived CDR1 and CDR2 are SEHNR and FQNEAQ (reference sequence). The CDR3 has 15 amino acids. Germline trimming cut 7 bases from V and 4 bases from J; bases unmatched to any gene: 11. Concerning this clone: Its antigen is not identified.

The sequencing input was memory CD4+ T cells sorted from blood. Indicated subset: CD45RA-negative fraction. This TCR was sampled from a woman in her twenties or thirties in good health. The rearrangement links TRBV7-9 to TRBJ1-1, with 8 nucleotides matching TRBD1. CDR3 amino acids: CASTPDRGRVTEAFF. The CDR3 DNA sequence: TGTGCCAGCACCCCCGACAGGGGTAGAGTCACTGAAGCTTTCTTT.